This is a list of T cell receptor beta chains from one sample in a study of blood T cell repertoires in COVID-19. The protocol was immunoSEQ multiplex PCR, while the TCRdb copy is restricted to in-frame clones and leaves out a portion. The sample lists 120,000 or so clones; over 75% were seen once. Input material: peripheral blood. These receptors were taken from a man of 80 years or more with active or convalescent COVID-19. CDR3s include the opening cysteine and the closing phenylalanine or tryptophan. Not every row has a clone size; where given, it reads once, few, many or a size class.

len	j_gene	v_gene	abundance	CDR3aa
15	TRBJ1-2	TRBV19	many	CASSTPDRGGSGYTF
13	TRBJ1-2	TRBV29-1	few	CSVETPGAWGYTF
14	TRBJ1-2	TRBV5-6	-	CASSLAGTNYGYTF
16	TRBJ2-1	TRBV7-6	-	CASSPRGQGALNEQFF
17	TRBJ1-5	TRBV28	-	CASSFMMGGTSNQPQHF
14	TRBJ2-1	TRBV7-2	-	CASSLTLAGGREFF
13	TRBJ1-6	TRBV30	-	CAWSVADGSPLHF
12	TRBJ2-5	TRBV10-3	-	CAIRGAGETQYF
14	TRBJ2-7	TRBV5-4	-	CASSLANRVYEQYF
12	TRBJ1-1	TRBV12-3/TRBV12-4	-	CASSTTGSRAFF
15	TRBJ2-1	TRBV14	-	CASSFTGLSYNEQFF
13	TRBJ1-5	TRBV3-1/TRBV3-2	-	CASSGTANQPQHF
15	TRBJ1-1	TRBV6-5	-	CASSYPTGGFTEAFF
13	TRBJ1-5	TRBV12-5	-	CARTGGENQPQHF
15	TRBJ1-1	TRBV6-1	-	CASSEARQGNTEAFF
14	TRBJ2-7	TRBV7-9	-	CASSLGQEPYEQYF
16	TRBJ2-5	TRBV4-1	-	CASSQASPRGQETQYF
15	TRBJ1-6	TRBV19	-	CASSRGRASNSPLHF
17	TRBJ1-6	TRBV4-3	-	CASSQDRGQGGSSPLHF
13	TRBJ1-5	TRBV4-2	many	CASSQGGGQPQHF
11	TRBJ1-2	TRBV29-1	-	CSVLPVSGYTF
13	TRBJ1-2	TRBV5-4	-	CASSLAQNYGYTF
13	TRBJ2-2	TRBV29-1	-	CSVELYYTGELFF
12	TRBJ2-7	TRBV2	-	CASRLVSYEQYF
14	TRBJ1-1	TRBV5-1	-	CASSRTGENTEAFF
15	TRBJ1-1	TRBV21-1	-	CASSKVGPAGWGAFF
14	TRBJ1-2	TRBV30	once	CAWNPDRAKDGYTF
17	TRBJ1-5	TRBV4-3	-	CASSQDLVFGSNQPQHF
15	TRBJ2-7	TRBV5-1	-	CASSLGGQGLNEQYF
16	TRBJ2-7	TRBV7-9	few	CASSPGDRGGSWEQYF
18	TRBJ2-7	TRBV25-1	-	CASSDAGQGIWRGYEQYF
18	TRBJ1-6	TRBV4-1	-	CASSQDMGDRARNSPLHF
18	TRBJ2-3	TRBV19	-	CASSIDRQTPTSTDTQYF
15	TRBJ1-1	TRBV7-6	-	CASSARDRGLTEAFF
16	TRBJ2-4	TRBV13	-	CASSSPDRGGINIQYF
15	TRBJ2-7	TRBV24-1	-	CATSDYPTDSYEQYF
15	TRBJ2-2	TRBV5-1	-	CASSFFGQGSGELFF
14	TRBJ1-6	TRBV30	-	CAWSPTGERSPLHF